This T cell receptor (beta chain) came from a study of B cell selection in AIRE deficiency. The CDR3 covers 16 residues. J lost 1 base, V lost 6 bases, and 12 bases had no gene match. Looked up from germline, CDR1 is SGHNT and CDR2 is YYREEE (reference sequence). As to this clone: Its matching antigen is unknown.

Assay used: immunoSEQ multiplex PCR; TCRdb lists only in-frame clones, some missing. This sample has 900 or so clones, with over 80% found just once. CD4+CD127+ cells were sorted as the conventional CD4 T cells. Whole-study findings and limits: Patient Tconv cells held 25% to 35% of Treg sequences shared by healthy donors. AIRE-deficient Tconv and Treg repertoires matched healthy donors in TCRBV, CDR3 length, diversity.

This TCR came from a human donor with AIRE deficiency. The chain has TRBV5-4 and TRBJ1-2; the match to TRBD1 covers 7 bases. The material sequenced was conventional CD4+ T cells sorted from PBMCs. CDR3 amino acids: CASTTSSQGVNYGYTF. Written as DNA, the CDR3 is TGTGCCAGCACCACTTCCAGCCAGGGGGTTAACTATGGCTACACCTTC.